The 28 T cell receptor beta chains reported below all come from one sample, sequenced in a study of CD8 T cells in Susac syndrome. The RNA input was about 0.5 to 1 ug, and it was reverse transcribed with random hexamers. TCRdb called the immunoSEQ multiplex PCR reads again in MiXCR, with one record for every CDR3 protein. The table lists fewer than 250,000 distinct CDR3 sequences, 80% to 95% of them singletons. Sequenced material: CD4+ T cells from PBMCs. The receptors were sampled from a human donor in good health.

V gene TRBV6-1 combines with J gene TRBJ1-1; perhaps TRBD1 as D (5 bases). Germline loops: CDR1 MNHNS, CDR2 SASEGT. V lost 7 bases and J lost 7, with 16 bases in between. The CDR3 extends over 13 amino acids. CDR3 sequence reads: CASNPTGGLEAFF. CDR3 DNA sequence: TGTGCCAGCAACCCCACAGGAGGCCTTGAAGCTTTCTTT.

Here the CDR3 DNA reads TGTGCCTGGAGTGGGCGGGACAGGGGCTACACAGATACGCAGTATTTT. Translated, it gives CAWSGRDRGYTDTQYF. The rearrangement uses TRBV30 and TRBJ2-3; TRBD1 agrees at 10 bases. The CDR3 consists of 16 residues. J gave up 2 bases and V 1 base, and 6 bases lay outside the gene matches. The germline gives CDR1 GTSNPN, CDR2 SVGIG (reference sequence).

The CDR3 DNA reads TGTGCCAGCAGCGGCCTTGACGGGGGGGGGTCAGATACGCAGTATTTT. This sequence encodes CASSGLDGGGSDTQYF. The rearrangement links TRBV7-2 to TRBJ2-3; 8 bases fit TRBD2. The CDR3 totals 16 residues. CDR1 is SGHTA, CDR2 FQGNSA, per germline. Trimming at V came to 5 bases and at J to 4 bases, leaving 11 bases not matched to a gene.

This chain connects TRBV3-1 to TRBJ1-5; perhaps TRBD1 as D (5 bases). V lost 4 bases, J lost 7 bases, and 20 bases lay in between. The CDR3 runs 16 residues. Germline CDR1 reads LGHDT; CDR2 reads YNNKEL (reference sequence). The CDR3 region has the DNA TGTGCCAGCAGCCCCTCCGAGATGGGGGGGGGACAGCCCCAGCATTTT. This translates into CASSPSEMGGGQPQHF.

This rearrangement joins TRBV7-9 to TRBJ1-5; D ambiguous. The CDR3 runs to 12 residues. V was trimmed by 0 bases and J by 8 bases, leaving 5 bases between them. Germline-derived CDR1 and CDR2 are SEHNR and FQNEAQ (reference sequence). The DNA of the CDR3 is TGTGCCAGCAGCTTAGCGTTGGAGCCCCAGCATTTT. It specifies CASSLALEPQHF. The variable domain in full, completed from reference TRBV7-9 and TRBJ1-5, reads DTGVSQNPRHKITKRGQNVTFRCDPISEHNRLYWYRQTLGQGPEFLTYFQNEAQLEKSRLLSDRFSAERPKGSFSTLEIQRTEQGDSAMYLCASSLALEPQHFGDGTRLSIL.

The chain has TRBV7-3 and TRBJ2-5; D is unclear. V shed 1 base and J shed 0 bases, with 6 bases lying between them. Germline V gene data show CDR1 as SGHTA and CDR2 as FQGTGA. CDR3 length: 14 residues. The CDR3 region is CASSLKENQETQYF. The CDR3 DNA follows: TGTGCCAGCAGCTTAAAGGAAAACCAAGAGACCCAGTACTTC. Using reference TRBV7-3 and TRBJ2-5 for the parts outside the CDR3, the full variable domain is GAGVSQTPSNKVTEKGKYVELRCDPISGHTALYWYRQSLGQGPEFLIYFQGTGAADDSGLPNDRFFAVRPEGSVSTLKIQRTERGDSAVYLCASSLKENQETQYFGPGTRLLVL.

The rearrangement links TRBV5-4 to TRBJ1-6, with D maybe TRBD1 (6 bases). Germline values: CDR1 SGHNT, CDR2 YYREEE (reference sequence). V was clipped by 0 bases and J by 6 bases, with 13 bases between them. The length of the CDR3 is 16 residues. The CDR3 is CASSLGQGSSNSPLHF. In DNA, the CDR3 is TGTGCCAGCAGCTTGGGGCAGGGGAGTTCTAATTCACCCCTCCACTTT.

This clonotype was counted once. V is TRBV24-1 and J is TRBJ2-3, with 8 bases matching TRBD2. V lost 1 base and J lost 5; bases outside the gene matches: 7. The CDR3 spans 16 residues. The germline gives CDR1 KGHDR, CDR2 SFDVKD. This chain's CDR3 is CATSDFKAGERDTQYF. In DNA form, the CDR3 reads TGTGCCACCAGTGATTTCAAAGCGGGGGAGCGAGATACGCAGTATTTT.

This clonotype was seen only a few times. This rearrangement joins TRBV27 to TRBJ2-7, with D unclear. Trimming took 5 bases from V and 6 from J, leaving 11 bases between them. The CDR3 runs 12 residues. Per germline, CDR1 MNHEY and CDR2 SMNVEV (reference sequence). CDR3 loop: CASSGSWGEQYF. For the CDR3, the DNA is TGTGCCAGCAGTGGTTCGTGGGGCGAGCAGTACTTC.

The rearrangement links TRBV11-2 to TRBJ1-1, with TRBD1 identical over 9 bases. This CDR3 has 15 residues. From germline, CDR1 is SGHAT and CDR2 FQNNGV. Trimming at V came to 5 bases and at J to 4 bases, leaving 8 bases not matched to a gene. CDR3 sequence: CASSPQGALSTEAFF. The CDR3 coding sequence is TGTGCCAGCAGCCCACAGGGGGCGCTGAGCACTGAAGCTTTCTTT.

J is TRBJ1-2 and V is TRBV28; D perhaps matches TRBD1 (5 bases). V was pared by 7 bases and J by 4 bases, with 16 bases between. Germline V gene lookup returns CDR1 MDHEN and CDR2 SYDVKM. The CDR3 covers 14 residues. CDR3: CASTTEGTSYGYTF. Written as DNA, the CDR3 is TGTGCCAGCACCACAGAGGGGACCTCCTATGGCTACACCTTC.

A few counts support this clonotype. The chain recombines TRBV10-3 with TRBJ2-7; 9 bases match TRBD2. The junction had 1 base not matched to a gene; V was cut back by 11 bases and J by 2 bases. The CDR3 has 11 amino acids. Germline V CDR1 and CDR2: ENHRY, SYGVKD. CDR3 nucleotide sequence: TGTGCCGCGGGAGGGGCCTACGAGCAGTACTTC. Translation gives CAAGGAYEQYF.

V and J are TRBV7-9 and TRBJ1-1; the D is unclear. The germline gives CDR1 SEHNR, CDR2 FQNEAQ (reference sequence). V dropped 5 bases and J dropped 6 bases, with 16 bases sitting between them. There are 14 residues in the CDR3. The CDR3, as DNA: TGTGCCAGCAGCGGCCCCGCTCAGAGGGCTGAAGCTTTCTTT. Translation: CASSGPAQRAEAFF.

V gene TRBV12-3 or TRBV12-4 combines with J gene TRBJ2-3; perhaps TRBD1 as D (5 bases). The CDR3 covers 15 residues. Trimming took off 6 bases at V and 1 base at J, with 14 bases between the two ends. CDR3 sequence reads: CASSLGAGRTDTQYF. DNA for the CDR3: TGTGCCAGCAGCCTTGGGGCAGGCCGCACAGATACGCAGTATTTT.

The genes are TRBV28 and TRBJ2-7; 8 positions match TRBD2. V was pared by 3 bases and J by 6 bases, with 7 bases of the junction left unmatched. Germline CDR1 and CDR2: MDHEN and SYDVKM. The CDR3 spans 14 residues. For the CDR3, the DNA is TGTGCCAGCAGTTTCTGGCGGGGGGCCTCCGAGCAGTACGTC. Amino acid sequence: CASSFWRGASEQYV.

This chain uses TRBV7-9 with TRBJ2-2, with D perhaps TRBD2 (6 bases). CDR3 length equals 14 residues. Germline V CDR1 and CDR2: SEHNR, FQNEAQ (reference sequence). With 7 bases removed from V and 1 base from J, the gap between germline ends came to 10 bases. As DNA, the CDR3 is TGTGCCAGCACCCGGCGGGGGAACACCGGGGAGCTGTTTTTT. It specifies CASTRRGNTGELFF.

This clonotype was seen only a few times. The chain joins TRBV6-5 to TRBJ1-2, with 8 bases fitting TRBD1. V gave up 2 bases and J gave up 6 bases; unmatched junction bases: 8. Germline V CDR1 and CDR2: MNHEY, SVGAGI. The CDR3 contains 15 residues. In DNA form, the CDR3 reads TGTGCCAGCAGTTACCTGACAGGGGCCAAGGATGGCTACACCTTC. This translates into CASSYLTGAKDGYTF.

J is TRBJ1-2 and V is TRBV4-3; the D gene is possibly TRBD1 (5 bases). Trimming shortened V by 1 base and J by 4 bases, and 13 bases separated the two germline ends. CDR3 length: 15 residues. Germline V lookup: CDR1 LGHNA, CDR2 YSLEER. CDR3 sequence (DNA): TGCGCCAGCAGCCAAGCTCGGGGAGGGACCTATGGCTACACCTTC. Residues: CASSQARGGTYGYTF.

This rearrangement joins TRBV20-1 to TRBJ2-3; no clear D. Germline V gene lookup returns CDR1 DFQATT and CDR2 SNEGSKA (reference sequence). CDR3 size: 14 residues. V lost 6 bases to trimming and J lost 1 base, with 14 bases between them. CDR3 DNA sequence: TGCAGTGCCCTGTACCGGCTGGGCACAGATACGCAGTATTTT. It yields the protein CSALYRLGTDTQYF.

This clonotype was recorded only once. J is TRBJ1-3 and V is TRBV7-2, with D perhaps matching TRBD1 (6 bases). This CDR3 spans 15 amino acids. The ends were cut back, 2 bases at V and 1 base at J, with 9 bases in the middle. Germline V CDR1 and CDR2: SGHTA, FQGNSA. CDR3 bases: TGTGCCAGCAGCTTACAGGGGACTTCTGGAAACACCATATATTTT. As protein: CASSLQGTSGNTIYF.

This clonotype was seen only once. The CDR3 loop is CASGALNTEAFF. Written as DNA, the CDR3 is TGTGCTTCCGGGGCTCTCAACACTGAAGCTTTCTTT. The V call is TRBV6-5, the J call TRBJ1-1; tentative D call: TRBD1 (5 bases). CDR1 is MNHEY, CDR2 SVGAGI, per germline. There are 12 residues in the CDR3.

The V gene is TRBV28, the J gene TRBJ2-6, with D uncertain. Per the germline V gene, CDR1 is MDHEN and CDR2 is SYDVKM. The ends were cut back, 6 bases at V and 3 bases at J, with 9 bases in the middle. The CDR3 is 14 residues long. CDR3 sequence (DNA): TGTGCCAGCAGCAGATCGGGTGGGGCCAACGTCCTGACTTTC. This codes for CASSRSGGANVLTF.

V gene TRBV5-1 combines with J gene TRBJ1-5; unclear D gene. Trimming left V 0 bases short and J 2 bases short, with 9 bases between. Germline V gene data show CDR1 as SGHRS and CDR2 as YFSETQ. This CDR3 spans 15 amino acids. CDR3 in DNA: TGCGCCAGCAGCTTGGCCGTGGGCCGCAATCAGCCCCAGCATTTT. Amino acid sequence: CASSLAVGRNQPQHF.

This rearrangement joins TRBV6-5 to TRBJ2-7; 11 nucleotides line up with TRBD1. Germline CDR1 is MNHEY and CDR2 is SVGAGI. CDR3 length: 16 residues. V lost 2 bases, J lost 9 bases, and 12 bases stayed unmatched. As DNA, the CDR3 is TGTGCCAGCAGTTACACGCCGGGACAGGGGGTGGGCGGGCAGTACTTC. This encodes CASSYTPGQGVGGQYF.

This chain connects TRBV7-8 to TRBJ2-5, with TRBD2 as a possible D gene (6 bases). The CDR3 totals 13 residues. Germline V CDR1 and CDR2: SGHVS, FQNEAQ. The germline V and J ends were trimmed by 5 bases and 5 bases, with 12 bases remaining between them. CDR3 in amino acids: CASSPGTLETQYF. The CDR3 bases are TGTGCCAGCAGCCCAGGGACTTTGGAGACCCAGTACTTC.

This clonotype was observed once. This chain connects TRBV7-2 to TRBJ2-3, with 8 nucleotides matching TRBD2. Germline V gene lookup returns CDR1 SGHTA and CDR2 FQGNSA. This CDR3 is built from 15 residues. J lost 0 bases, V lost 7 bases, and 6 bases had no gene match. CDR3 DNA sequence: TGTGCCAGCACTCCTGGCGGGGGGAGCACAGATACGCAGTATTTT. Protein product: CASTPGGGSTDTQYF.

This sequence joins TRBV2 and TRBJ2-2; 7 bases are a match to TRBD1. This CDR3 has 15 amino acids. V was clipped by 6 bases and J by 1 base; unmatched bases: 5. CDR1 SNHLY and CDR2 FYNNEI come from the germline V gene. The CDR3: CASRTRTGNTGELFF. CDR3 DNA sequence: TGTGCCAGCAGGACCCGGACAGGGAACACCGGGGAGCTGTTTTTT.

The V gene is TRBV10-3, the J gene TRBJ2-5, with a possible D match to TRBD2 (5 bases). Germline assignment: CDR1 ENHRY and CDR2 SYGVKD. The CDR3 sequence is 13 residues long. V was shortened by 6 bases and J by 4 bases, with 12 bases between the two germline ends. The CDR3 DNA sequence: TGTGCCATCAGACGCCCCGAGGGAGAGACCCAGTACTTC. This sequence encodes CAIRRPEGETQYF.